Described below is a single T cell receptor beta chain sequence and its context. These data originate in a study of blood T cell repertoires in COVID-19. In the study overall: Some COVID-19 samples were acute and others convalescent; all came from the United States, Italy and Spain. The cDNA or gDNA used as material had been derived from T cells, B-cell-depleted T cells, or PBMCs.

CDR3 length equals 15 residues. Germline lookup yields CDR1 SGDLS and CDR2 YYNGEE. Trimming took 0 bases from V and 7 from J; bases not matched to a gene: 9. Methods used by the authors: How many nucleated cells were present was estimated from reference gene primer amplification. Generated by immunoSEQ multiplex PCR, the TCRdb table keeps only in-frame clones and is missing some. That table is the source of V, J and clone size, and D and trimming were worked out from the DNA. This table has 110,000 or so clones, 80% to 90% appearing once. Sequenced sample: peripheral blood. This TCR was sampled from a woman of 80 years or more with active or convalescent COVID-19. The chain employs TRBV9 and TRBJ2-7; 8 bases map to TRBD2. The CDR3 protein is CASSVGGGRRWEQYF. The CDR3 DNA follows: TGTGCCAGCAGCGTAGGTGGCGGGAGGCGGTGGGAGCAGTACTTC.